This entry lists 31 T cell receptor beta chains sequenced from one sample in a study of long-term antiretroviral therapy in people with HIV. Running of the v3.0 immunoSEQ assay took place at survey level. The method was immunoSEQ multiplex PCR; TCRdb's version includes in-frame clones alone and lacks a portion of them. The sample holds 29,000 or so clones; 93% are singletons and the top ten take around 6.4%. This specimen consisted of unsorted PBMCs, obtained almost 6.6 years after starting antiretroviral therapy. Source of these receptors: a woman between 40 and 55 years old with HIV.

The rearrangement uses TRBV27 and TRBJ2-2; 9 bases are shared with TRBD2. Germline-derived CDR1 and CDR2 are MNHEY and SMNVEV (reference sequence). There are 14 residues in the CDR3. The V segment lost 8 bases and the J segment 4 bases; nucleotides outside the gene matches: 5. CDR3 nucleotides: TGTGCCAGCCGCGGGGGGGGCATCACCGGGGAGCTGTTTTTT. Encoded protein: CASRGGGITGELFF.

The J gene is TRBJ2-7, the V gene TRBV7-2; D may be TRBD2 (5 bases). Germline V gene data show CDR1 as SGHTA and CDR2 as FQGNSA. The germline V and J ends were trimmed by 5 bases and 5 bases, with 19 bases remaining between them. This CDR3 region has 15 residues. CDR3 bases: TGTGCCAGCAGCATAACGGCAGGTCGGAGGAACGAGCAGTACTTC. Translated: CASSITAGRRNEQYF.

This chain uses TRBV5-1 with TRBJ1-1; D remains ambiguous. Germline values: CDR1 SGHRS, CDR2 YFSETQ. The CDR3 loop spans 16 amino acids. Trimming removed 0 bases from V and 0 bases from J, with 12 bases in between. The CDR3 sequence: CASSLDVVSMNTEAFF. For the CDR3, the DNA is TGCGCCAGCAGCTTGGACGTGGTATCCATGAACACTGAAGCTTTCTTT.

The J gene is TRBJ1-2, the V gene TRBV5-5; D remains ambiguous. There are 13 residues in the CDR3. Germline V gene sequence: CDR1 SGHKS, CDR2 YYEKEE (reference sequence). V gave up 0 bases and J gave up 2 bases, with 5 bases separating them. In DNA, the CDR3 is TGTGCCAGCAGCTTGGAGGGAAACTATGGCTACACCTTC. Its protein is CASSLEGNYGYTF.

CDR3 sequence: CASSLVPNTEAFF. CDR3 coding DNA: TGTGCCAGCAGCTTAGTACCGAACACTGAAGCTTTCTTT. V and J are TRBV7-3 and TRBJ1-1; D call uncertain. V was clipped by 2 bases and J by 1 base, with 5 bases between them. CDR1 and CDR2 from the germline V gene are SGHTA and FQGTGA. CDR3 length equals 13 residues.

The rearrangement joins TRBV27 to TRBJ1-1; the match to TRBD1 covers 8 bases. After removal of 6 bases from V and 2 bases from J, the junction contained 11 bases not matched to a gene. CDR1 and CDR2 (germline): MNHEY, SMNVEV (reference sequence). This CDR3 spans 16 amino acids. CDR3 region: CASSGSPGTGNTEAFF. The CDR3 DNA reads as TGTGCCAGCAGCGGGAGCCCCGGGACAGGCAACACTGAAGCTTTCTTT.

In DNA form, the CDR3 reads TGCGCCAGCAGCTACAGGGGGCGAGAGAACACTGAAGCTTTCTTT. It specifies CASSYRGRENTEAFF. The rearrangement links TRBV5-1 to TRBJ1-1, with 9 bases aligning to TRBD1. CDR3 size: 15 residues. Germline CDR1 reads SGHRS; CDR2 reads YFSETQ. J was trimmed by 1 base and V by 3 bases; bases with no gene match: 4.

The chain uses TRBV6-1 and TRBJ1-5; D is uncertain. V lost 2 bases and J lost 0, with 11 bases in between. Germline-derived CDR1 and CDR2 are MNHNS and SASEGT. CDR3 size: 16 residues. In nucleotides, the CDR3 is TGTGCCAGCAGTGAACGAAGGAGCTCTAGCAATCAGCCCCAGCATTTT. Protein: CASSERRSSSNQPQHF.

The chain employs TRBV7-9 and TRBJ1-2; D is unclear. Trimming shortened V by 4 bases and J by 4 bases, and 16 bases separated the two germline ends. Germline CDR1 reads SEHNR; CDR2 reads FQNEAQ (reference sequence). This CDR3 region has 15 residues. CDR3 region: CASSSRGQALYGYTF. The CDR3, as DNA: TGTGCCAGCAGCTCCCGCGGGCAGGCGCTCTATGGCTACACCTTC. Combining the CDR3 with reference TRBV7-9 and TRBJ1-2 gives the whole variable domain DTGVSQNPRHKITKRGQNVTFRCDPISEHNRLYWYRQTLGQGPEFLTYFQNEAQLEKSRLLSDRFSAERPKGSFSTLEIQRTEQGDSAMYLCASSSRGQALYGYTFGSGTRLTVV.

CDR3: CASSLDPGAVVTQYF. CDR3 nucleotides: TGTGCCAGCAGCTTAGACCCCGGGGCAGTGGTGACCCAGTACTTC. The V call is TRBV11-2, the J call TRBJ2-5; D is perhaps TRBD1 or TRBD2 (5 bases each). CDR3 length: 15 residues. The ends were cut back, 0 bases at V and 7 bases at J, with 15 bases in the middle. CDR1 and CDR2 from the germline V gene are SGHAT and FQNNGV.

V usage is TRBV4-3 and J usage is TRBJ2-2, with D unclear. Germline CDR1 reads LGHNA; CDR2 reads YSLEER. This CDR3 is built from 15 residues. Trimming removed 1 base from V and 1 base from J, with 7 bases in between. The CDR3 is CASSQGAENTGELFF. The CDR3 coding sequence is TGCGCCAGCAGCCAAGGGGCCGAGAACACCGGGGAGCTGTTTTTT.

The chain employs TRBV5-4 and TRBJ2-7; 8 nucleotides align to TRBD1. This CDR3 has 17 amino acids. Germline CDR1 is SGHNT and CDR2 is YYREEE (reference sequence). Trimming removed 0 bases from V and 0 bases from J; junction bases left unmatched: 8. CDR3 amino acids: CASSLVGTGPSSYEQYF. CDR3 coding DNA: TGTGCCAGCAGCTTGGTAGGGACAGGTCCTTCCTCCTACGAGCAGTACTTC.

The V gene is TRBV4-3, the J gene TRBJ1-2; perhaps TRBD1 as D (5 bases). The V and J ends lost 0 bases and 4 bases respectively, with 15 bases between them. Germline CDR1 is LGHNA and CDR2 is YSLEER. The CDR3 spans 16 residues. The CDR3 protein is CASSQDEGEGTYGYTF. DNA for the CDR3: TGCGCCAGCAGCCAAGATGAAGGGGAAGGGACCTATGGCTACACCTTC.

The CDR3, as DNA: TGTGCCAGCAGCCTCATAGCCAAAAACATTCAGTACTTC. Residues: CASSLIAKNIQYF. The chain recombines TRBV27 with TRBJ2-4; unclear D gene. V was trimmed by 6 bases and J by 0 bases, leaving 6 bases between them. The CDR3 is made up of 13 amino acids. Germline V gene sequence: CDR1 MNHEY, CDR2 SMNVEV (reference sequence).

This chain uses TRBV6-1 with TRBJ1-5; weak D call: TRBD1 (5 bases). Germline CDR1 and CDR2: MNHNS and SASEGT. This CDR3 is built from 13 residues. The V and J ends lost 2 bases and 8 bases respectively, with 10 bases between them. The CDR3 loop is CASSEYRGEPQHF. CDR3 in DNA: TGTGCCAGCAGTGAATATAGGGGTGAGCCCCAGCATTTT.

The rearrangement joins TRBV4-1 to TRBJ1-1; 11 bases are shared with TRBD1. The germline CDR1 and CDR2 sequences are MGHRA and YSYEKL. V lost 4 bases and J lost 4; bases outside the gene matches: 8. This CDR3 spans 16 amino acids. CDR3 DNA: TGCGCCAGCAGCCCCCGCGGACAGGGGGCGAGCACTGAAGCTTTCTTT. It encodes CASSPRGQGASTEAFF.

A note on this clone: Other DNA sequences from this sample encode an identical CDR3 as well. The chain combines TRBV6-5 with TRBJ1-1, with D uncertain. Germline CDR1 is MNHEY and CDR2 is SVGAGI. Trimming removed 2 bases at V and 1 base at J, with 5 bases between. CDR3 length equals 13 residues. CDR3 in DNA: TGTGCCAGCAGTTACCGCGGGAACACTGAAGCTTTCTTT. Its protein product is CASSYRGNTEAFF.

The chain recombines TRBV5-1 with TRBJ2-1; the match to TRBD2 covers 11 bases. The V gene end was trimmed by 7 bases and the J gene end by 0 bases; junction bases not matched to a gene: 3. The CDR3 covers 15 residues. Germline loops: CDR1 SGHRS, CDR2 YFSETQ. The CDR3 spells CASALAGGSYNEQFF. The CDR3, as DNA: TGCGCCAGCGCTCTAGCGGGGGGCTCCTACAATGAGCAGTTCTTC.

V and J are TRBV11-1 and TRBJ2-7, with TRBD1 identical over 7 bases. The J segment lost 3 bases and the V segment lost 1 base, leaving 6 bases of the junction unmatched. The CDR3 covers 15 residues. Germline V gene sequence: CDR1 SGHAT, CDR2 FQDESV (reference sequence). DNA of the CDR3: TGTGCCAGCAGCTTAGGACAGGGAAGGGACTACGAGCAGTACTTC. Residues: CASSLGQGRDYEQYF.

The rearrangement joins TRBV6-5 to TRBJ1-1; no clear D. The CDR3 sequence is 12 residues long. V shed 5 bases and J shed 5 bases, with 9 bases lying between them. The V gene's germline CDR1 is MNHEY and CDR2 SVGAGI. CDR3 sequence reads: CASSKVQTEAFF. The CDR3, as DNA: TGTGCCAGCAGTAAGGTCCAGACTGAAGCTTTCTTT.

The chain recombines TRBV30 with TRBJ2-1; D is ambiguous. CDR3 length: 11 residues. V was cut by 1 base and J by 6 bases, with 4 bases left in between. Germline V gene lookup returns CDR1 GTSNPN and CDR2 SVGIG (reference sequence). This chain's CDR3 is CAWSGSNEQFF. CDR3 nucleotides: TGTGCCTGGAGTGGAAGCAATGAGCAGTTCTTC.

This clone was seen only a few times. CDR3 in amino acids: CASSNGATDTQYF. CDR3 sequence (DNA): TGTGCCAGCAGCAACGGGGCCACAGATACGCAGTATTTT. This rearrangement joins TRBV7-6 to TRBJ2-3, with D perhaps given as TRBD1 or TRBD2 (5 bases each). The CDR3 is 13 amino acids. V lost 5 bases to trimming and J lost 2 bases, with 8 bases between them. The germline V gene has CDR1 SGHVS and CDR2 FNYEAQ.

This clone was seen just once. The J gene is TRBJ1-1, the V gene TRBV30, with TRBD1 matching over 9 bases. The J segment lost 4 bases and the V segment lost 5 bases, leaving 11 bases of the junction unmatched. Germline CDR1 is GTSNPN and CDR2 is SVGIG (reference sequence). This CDR3 is 15 amino acids long. The CDR3 spells CAWEPGQGISTEAFF. CDR3 DNA: TGTGCCTGGGAGCCGGGACAGGGAATTTCCACTGAAGCTTTCTTT.

This sequence joins TRBV4-3 and TRBJ2-1; no firm D call. Germline lookup yields CDR1 LGHNA and CDR2 YSLEER. The CDR3 has 14 residues. V was pared by 1 base and J by 1 base, with 5 bases between. Here the CDR3 DNA reads TGCGCCAGCAGCCAAGTCCTGTCCTACAATGAGCAGTTCTTC. It translates to CASSQVLSYNEQFF.

This chain uses TRBV2 with TRBJ2-5; 9 nucleotides match TRBD1. This CDR3 contains 14 residues. Trimming at V came to 7 bases and at J to 4 bases, leaving 7 bases not matched to a gene. In germline, CDR1 is SNHLY, CDR2 FYNNEI. In DNA form, the CDR3 reads TGTGCCAGCAAACCGGACAGGGGCATAGAGACCCAGTACTTC. It is translated as CASKPDRGIETQYF.

The chain employs TRBV2 and TRBJ2-7, with D unclear. This CDR3 contains 11 residues. Trimming stripped 7 bases from V and 1 base from J, with 5 bases between. Germline V gene data show CDR1 as SNHLY and CDR2 as FYNNEI. CDR3 sequence: CASKASYEQYF. CDR3 DNA: TGTGCCAGCAAGGCTTCCTACGAGCAGTACTTC.

Regarding this clone: This CDR3 is also generated by other DNA sequences in the sample. The chain couples TRBV5-8 to TRBJ1-1; 8 bases line up with TRBD1. Trimming cost V 0 bases and J 5 bases; bases outside gene matches: 3. There are 14 residues in the CDR3. CDR1 is SGHTS, CDR2 YDEGEE, per germline. The CDR3 sequence: CASSLDRGRTEAFF. The CDR3, as DNA: TGTGCCAGCAGCTTGGACAGGGGGAGGACTGAAGCTTTCTTT.

The chain links TRBV2 to TRBJ2-5, with 9 bases fitting TRBD2. There are 13 residues in the CDR3. V shed 8 bases and J 5 bases; nucleotides not matched to a gene: 6. Per the germline V gene, CDR1 is SNHLY and CDR2 is FYNNEI. The chain's CDR3 is CASRASGEETQYF. CDR3 sequence (DNA): TGTGCCAGCCGCGCTAGCGGGGAGGAGACCCAGTACTTC. Based on the CDR3 plus reference TRBV2 and TRBJ2-5, the full variable domain is EPEVTQTPSHQVTQMGQEVILRCVPISNHLYFYWYRQILGQKVEFLVSFYNNEISEKSEIFDDQFSVERPDGSNFTLKIRSTKLEDSAMYFCASRASGEETQYFGPGTRLLVL.

The chain has TRBV29-1 and TRBJ2-6, with D hard to call. Trimming pared 3 bases from V and 2 bases from J, leaving 5 bases between. The length of the CDR3 is 13 residues. The V gene's germline CDR1 is SQVTM and CDR2 ANQGSEA. The CDR3 DNA follows: TGCAGCGTTGATATCGCTGGGGCCAACGTCCTGACTTTC. Encoded protein: CSVDIAGANVLTF.

The V and J genes are TRBV9 and TRBJ2-2; 10 bases match TRBD1. The CDR3 has 18 residues. Germline V gene lookup returns CDR1 SGDLS and CDR2 YYNGEE. Trimming at V came to 4 bases and at J to 0 bases, leaving 9 bases not matched to a gene. CDR3 nucleotides: TGTGCCAGCAGCCTCCGGGACAGGGGCCGGGCGAACACCGGGGAGCTGTTTTTT. This codes for CASSLRDRGRANTGELFF. Complete variable domain (other parts from reference TRBV9 and TRBJ2-2): DSGVTQTPKHLITATGQRVTLRCSPRSGDLSVYWYQQSLDQGLQFLIQYYNGEERAKGNILERFSAQQFPDLHSELNLSSLELGDSALYFCASSLRDRGRANTGELFFGEGSRLTVL.

The chain has TRBV2 and TRBJ2-7; tentative D call: TRBD1 (5 bases). The CDR3 sequence is 13 residues long. Per the germline V gene, CDR1 is SNHLY and CDR2 is FYNNEI. The V gene lost 6 bases and the J gene lost 3 bases, with 12 bases spanning the gap. The CDR3 is CASRDGRGYEQYF. In nucleotides, the CDR3 is TGTGCCAGCAGAGACGGAAGGGGCTACGAGCAGTACTTC.